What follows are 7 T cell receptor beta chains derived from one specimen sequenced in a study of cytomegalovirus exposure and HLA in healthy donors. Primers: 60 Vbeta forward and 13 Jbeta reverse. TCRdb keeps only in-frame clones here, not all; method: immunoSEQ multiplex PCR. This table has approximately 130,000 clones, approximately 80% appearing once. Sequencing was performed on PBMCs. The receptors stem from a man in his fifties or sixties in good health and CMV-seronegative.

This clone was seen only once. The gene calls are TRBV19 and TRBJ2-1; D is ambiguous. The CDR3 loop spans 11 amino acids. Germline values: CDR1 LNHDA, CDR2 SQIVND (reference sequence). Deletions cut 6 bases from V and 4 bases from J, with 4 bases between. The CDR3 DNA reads TGTGCCAGTAGCGTTTACAATGAGCAGTTCTTC. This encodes CASSVYNEQFF.

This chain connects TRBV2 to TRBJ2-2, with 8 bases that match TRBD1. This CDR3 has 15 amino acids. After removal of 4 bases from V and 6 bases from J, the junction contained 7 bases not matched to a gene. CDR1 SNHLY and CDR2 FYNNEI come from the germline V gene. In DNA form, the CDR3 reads TGTGCCAGCAGTGGGGGACAGGTCGCCCCCGGGGAGCTGTTTTTT. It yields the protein CASSGGQVAPGELFF.

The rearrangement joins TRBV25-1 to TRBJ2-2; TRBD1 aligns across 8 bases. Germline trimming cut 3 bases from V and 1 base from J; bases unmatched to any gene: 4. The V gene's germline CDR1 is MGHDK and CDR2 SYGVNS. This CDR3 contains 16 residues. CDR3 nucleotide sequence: TGTGCCAGCAGTGATCCAGGGGGCAGGAACACCGGGGAGCTGTTTTTT. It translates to CASSDPGGRNTGELFF.

CDR3 sequence (DNA): TGTGCCATCAGTGGGAGCGGAAACAATGAGCAGTTCTTC. It codes for CAISGSGNNEQFF. The V call is TRBV10-3, the J call TRBJ2-1; D may be TRBD2 (5 bases). The V end lost 4 bases, the J end lost 5 bases, and 9 bases lay between the germline ends. There are 13 residues in the CDR3. Germline V gene data show CDR1 as ENHRY and CDR2 as SYGVKD.

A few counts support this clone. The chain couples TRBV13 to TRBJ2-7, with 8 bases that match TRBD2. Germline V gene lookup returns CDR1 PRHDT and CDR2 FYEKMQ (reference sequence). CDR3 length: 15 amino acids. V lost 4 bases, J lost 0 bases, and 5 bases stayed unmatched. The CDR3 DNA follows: TGTGCCAGCAGCTCGGGGGGGACTGGCTCCTACGAGCAGTACTTC. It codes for CASSSGGTGSYEQYF.

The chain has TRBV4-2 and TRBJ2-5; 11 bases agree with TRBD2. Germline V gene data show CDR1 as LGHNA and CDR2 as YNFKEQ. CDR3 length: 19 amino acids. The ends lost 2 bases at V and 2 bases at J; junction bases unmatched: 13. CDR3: CASSQTDKGTSGPQETQYF. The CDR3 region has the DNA TGTGCCAGCAGCCAAACCGACAAAGGGACTAGCGGCCCTCAAGAGACCCAGTACTTC.

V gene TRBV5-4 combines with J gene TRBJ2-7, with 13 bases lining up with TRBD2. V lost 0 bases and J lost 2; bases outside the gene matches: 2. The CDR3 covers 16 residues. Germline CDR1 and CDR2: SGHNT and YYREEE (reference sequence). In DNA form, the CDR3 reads TGTGCCAGCAGCTTGGGAGGGACTAGCGGGGCCTACGAGCAGTACTTC. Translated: CASSLGGTSGAYEQYF.